What follows are 20 T cell receptor beta chains derived from one specimen sequenced in a study of cytomegalovirus exposure and HLA in healthy donors. The PCR was carried out with 60 Vbeta primers and 13 Jbeta primers. Method: immunoSEQ multiplex PCR; TCRdb's copy keeps in-frame clones and lacks some. The sample holds 150,000 to 250,000 clones; around 76% are singletons and the top ten take about 1.9%. The sample taken for sequencing was PBMCs. These receptors all stem from a man aged 30 to 39 in good health and CMV-seronegative.

The chain uses TRBV5-1 and TRBJ1-5, with 9 bases that match TRBD1. Germline loops: CDR1 SGHRS, CDR2 YFSETQ. The V gene end was trimmed by 7 bases and the J gene end by 3 bases; junction bases not matched to a gene: 23. The CDR3 runs 20 residues. The CDR3 region is CASRPSPPGQGIGFNQPQHF. The DNA for the CDR3 is TGCGCCAGCCGTCCGTCACCTCCGGGACAGGGTATCGGTTTCAATCAGCCCCAGCATTTT.

The chain has TRBV23-1 and TRBJ1-2, with D perhaps TRBD1 (6 bases). TRBV23-1 carries the ORF label, with uncertain function. This CDR3 spans 13 amino acids. Trimming left V 3 bases short and J 7 bases short, with 12 bases between. The CDR3 nucleotides read TGCGCCAGCAGTCATTCAGGGGTTTCTGGCTACACCTTC. Translating gives CASSHSGVSGYTF.

The chain joins TRBV11-3 to TRBJ2-2; weak D call: TRBD2 (7 bases). The CDR3 is 14 residues long. Per the germline V gene, CDR1 is SGHNT and CDR2 is YENEEA. V lost 4 bases and J lost 6, with 12 bases in between. The CDR3 region is CASSSRGGPGELFF. For the CDR3, the DNA is TGTGCCAGCAGCTCAAGGGGGGGTCCCGGGGAGCTGTTTTTT.

This clone was seen a few times. The CDR3 sequence is CASSCPIRGGHVNTEAFF. For the CDR3, the DNA is TGTGCCAGCAGTTGTCCGATAAGGGGGGGGCACGTGAACACTGAAGCTTTCTTT. The chain links TRBV21-1 to TRBJ1-1. TRBV21-1 is annotated as a pseudogene. The CDR3 consists of 18 residues.

In this sample, this clone turned up once. The genes are TRBV5-1 and TRBJ2-3, with D unresolved. The CDR3 spans 15 residues. V gave up 0 bases and J gave up 4 bases, with 12 bases separating them. Per germline, CDR1 SGHRS and CDR2 YFSETQ. The CDR3 reads CASSLATAAADTQYF. CDR3 coding DNA: TGCGCCAGCAGCTTGGCTACTGCGGCAGCAGATACGCAGTATTTT.

CDR3 loop: CASVKLALGGELFF. In DNA, the CDR3 is TGTGCCAGCGTAAAACTAGCGTTGGGCGGGGAGCTGTTTTTT. The chain employs TRBV28 and TRBJ2-2; 7 nucleotides line up with TRBD2. CDR3 length equals 14 residues. The germline gives CDR1 MDHEN, CDR2 SYDVKM. J gave up 7 bases and V 8 bases, and 10 bases lay outside the gene matches.

This chain connects TRBV29-1 to TRBJ1-2; 9 bases align to TRBD1. The CDR3 covers 13 residues. CDR1 and CDR2 (germline): SQVTM, ANQGSEA. V shed 6 bases, J shed 4 bases, and the junction held 6 bases outside the gene matches. CDR3 DNA sequence: TGCAGCGTAACCGGGACAGGGTCCTATGGCTACACCTTC. It yields the protein CSVTGTGSYGYTF.

This clone was counted a single time. The chain carries TRBV5-1 and TRBJ1-5; 9 bases match TRBD1. The CDR3 has 14 residues. Per germline, CDR1 SGHRS and CDR2 YFSETQ. The V and J ends lost 4 bases and 5 bases, in that order; junction bases with no gene match: 4. The CDR3 region is CASSATGGDQPQHF. The CDR3 DNA follows: TGCGCCAGCAGCGCAACAGGGGGCGATCAGCCCCAGCATTTT.

This chain uses TRBV6-6 with TRBJ1-1; the D gene is possibly TRBD1 (5 bases). V lost 0 bases and J 3 bases, leaving 14 bases between the germline ends. CDR1 and CDR2 from the germline V gene are MNHNY and SVGAGI (reference sequence). This CDR3 region has 16 residues. CDR3 loop: CASSYSSGAGHTEAFF. CDR3 bases: TGTGCCAGCAGTTACTCCAGCGGGGCCGGACACACTGAAGCTTTCTTT.

The V gene is TRBV9, the J gene TRBJ2-1, with D perhaps matching TRBD1 (6 bases). CDR1 is SGDLS and CDR2 is YYNGEE in the germline V gene. V was clipped by 0 bases and J by 2 bases, with 12 bases between them. The CDR3 consists of 16 residues. CDR3: CASSVGAGTTYNEQFF. In nucleotides, the CDR3 is TGTGCCAGCAGCGTAGGTGCCGGGACAACCTACAATGAGCAGTTCTTC.

This clone was counted many times. This rearrangement joins TRBV6-4 to TRBJ2-1, with D perhaps TRBD1 (6 bases). CDR1 is MRHNA, CDR2 SNTAGT, per germline. CDR3 length equals 14 residues. Trimming removed 3 bases from V and 0 bases from J, with 6 bases in between. DNA for the CDR3: TGTGCCAGCAGTGAGGACAGCTCCTACAATGAGCAGTTCTTC. Its translation is CASSEDSSYNEQFF.

The V gene is TRBV6-1, the J gene TRBJ1-2; 9 bases agree with TRBD1. Germline lookup yields CDR1 MNHNS and CDR2 SASEGT. The CDR3 loop spans 15 amino acids. Trimming removed 6 bases from V and 6 bases from J; junction bases left unmatched: 11. The CDR3: CASRYTGGASDGYTF. CDR3 in DNA: TGTGCCAGCAGGTATACAGGGGGCGCATCGGATGGCTACACCTTC.

The chain carries TRBV18 and TRBJ1-1; possible D gene TRBD1, 5 bases. The CDR3 contains 14 residues. CDR1 KGHSH and CDR2 LQKENI come from the germline V gene. Trimming pared 5 bases from V and 0 bases from J, leaving 10 bases between. The chain's CDR3 is CASSSTGMNTEAFF. The CDR3 DNA sequence: TGTGCCAGCTCATCCACAGGAATGAACACTGAAGCTTTCTTT.

This chain uses TRBV21-1 with TRBJ2-2; no DNA check was done on the table's D call, TRBD2. TRBV21-1 is flagged as a pseudogene. The CDR3 is 21 amino acids. The CDR3 here is CASSSLTLAGGIRMGTGELFF. The CDR3 nucleotides are TGTGCCAGCAGCTCCCTCACCCTAGCGGGAGGGATTAGGATGGGAACCGGGGAGCTGTTTTTT.

The V gene is TRBV6-1, the J gene TRBJ2-1; tentatively, D is TRBD2 (6 bases). CDR1 is MNHNS, CDR2 SASEGT, per germline. V shed 3 bases and J shed 12 bases, with 12 bases lying between them. This CDR3 spans 12 amino acids. As DNA, the CDR3 is TGTGCCAGCAGTGACGGAATGCGGGGGCAGTTCTTC. This sequence encodes CASSDGMRGQFF.

This sequence joins TRBV5-6 and TRBJ2-7; 10 positions agree with TRBD1. Losses at the gene ends were 3 bases for V and 2 bases for J; bases not matched to a gene: 2. The CDR3 totals 14 residues. Germline V gene sequence: CDR1 SGHDT, CDR2 YYEEEE. The CDR3 region is CASSSGTGAYEQYF. DNA of the CDR3: TGTGCCAGCAGCTCCGGGACAGGGGCCTACGAGCAGTACTTC.

This clone appeared a few times. This chain's CDR3 is CASSYSSAALEQFF. The CDR3 bases are TGTGCCAGCAGTTACTCCAGTGCCGCCCTGGAGCAGTTCTTC. This sequence joins TRBV6-6 and TRBJ2-1; D not certain. Germline V gene data show CDR1 as MNHNY and CDR2 as SVGAGI (reference sequence). The CDR3 totals 14 residues. The V gene lost 0 bases and the J gene lost 10 bases, with 13 bases spanning the gap.

This clone showed up just a few times. This sequence joins TRBV10-2 and TRBJ1-5, with D unclear. The CDR3 spans 16 residues. CDR1 and CDR2 (germline): WSHSY, SAAADI. Trimming cost V 0 bases and J 0 bases, with 9 bases left between them. This CDR3 is CASSESPGNSNQPQHF. CDR3 DNA: TGCGCCAGCAGTGAGTCTCCGGGAAATAGCAATCAGCCCCAGCATTTT.

V and J are TRBV6-1 and TRBJ1-2; no firm D call. V gave up 7 bases and J gave up 0 bases, with 12 bases separating them. The CDR3 contains 14 residues. Per the germline V gene, CDR1 is MNHNS and CDR2 is SASEGT. DNA of the CDR3: TGTGCCAGCACGTTAAGAGGGCCTAACTATGGCTACACCTTC. The encoded protein is CASTLRGPNYGYTF.

The chain employs TRBV7-3 and TRBJ2-1; D not resolved. Germline-derived CDR1 and CDR2 are SGHTA and FQGTGA. The length of the CDR3 is 16 residues. V was cut by 5 bases and J by 5 bases, with 19 bases left in between. In DNA form, the CDR3 reads TGTGCCAGCAGCCCCAAGGCGGTATTTCGGAACAATGAGCAGTTCTTC. The encoded protein is CASSPKAVFRNNEQFF.